This passage covers 28 T cell receptor beta chains from one sample sequenced in a study of T cells in tuberculosis. TCRdb keeps only in-frame clones here, not all; method: immunoSEQ multiplex PCR. This sample has 35,000 to 55,000 clones, with around 94% found just once. Sequencing used PBMCs. The receptors were gathered from a donor aged 5-35 years with latent tuberculosis or without tuberculosis infection. Some clones in this sample may be carry-over from other donors' samples.

The chain couples TRBV14 to TRBJ2-2, with D possibly TRBD2 on 6 matching bases. Between the trimmed V and J ends, which lost 4 bases and 4 bases, there was a span of 13 bases. Germline CDR1 is SGHDN and CDR2 is FVKESK. The CDR3 consists of 15 residues. The CDR3, as DNA: TGTGCCAGCAGCCCCCTCCGGGAGTCCACCGGGGAGCTGTTTTTT. Amino acid sequence: CASSPLRESTGELFF.

The chain couples TRBV6-6 to TRBJ2-1; 7 bases are shared with TRBD2. Germline V gene sequence: CDR1 MNHNY, CDR2 SVGAGI (reference sequence). The CDR3 runs to 15 residues. After removal of 6 bases from V and 5 bases from J, the junction contained 10 bases not matched to a gene. CDR3 sequence reads: CASSRMGGTNNEQFF. Here the CDR3 DNA reads TGTGCCAGCAGCCGCATGGGGGGGACCAACAATGAGCAGTTCTTC.

The chain carries TRBV28 and TRBJ1-2; possible D gene TRBD1, 6 bases. Germline CDR1 and CDR2: MDHEN and SYDVKM. Trimming left V 11 bases short and J 8 bases short, with 27 bases between. This CDR3 has 15 residues. CDR3 sequence (DNA): TGTGCCTCACAAGGGGGGGGACCGTTGAGGATGGGCTACACCTTC. This sequence encodes CASQGGGPLRMGYTF.

V usage is TRBV7-2 and J usage is TRBJ2-3; D may be TRBD1 (6 bases). Trimming shortened V by 3 bases and J by 4 bases, and 8 bases separated the two germline ends. The CDR3 loop spans 13 amino acids. From germline, CDR1 is SGHTA and CDR2 FQGNSA. This chain's CDR3 is CASSFRGPDTQYF. The CDR3 DNA reads as TGTGCCAGCAGCTTCAGGGGACCAGATACGCAGTATTTT.

The J gene is TRBJ2-7, the V gene TRBV7-4; 7 positions agree with TRBD2. In germline, CDR1 is SGHVT, CDR2 SQSDAQ. This CDR3 contains 17 residues. V gave up 2 bases and J gave up 3 bases; unmatched junction bases: 13. The CDR3 bases are TGTGCCAGCAGCTTAAAACGGAGCGGGGACGGGCACTACGAGCAGTACTTC. This codes for CASSLKRSGDGHYEQYF.

The chain employs TRBV2 and TRBJ1-2; TRBD1 aligns across 9 bases. The V gene end was trimmed by 4 bases and the J gene end by 4 bases; junction bases not matched to a gene: 7. Germline V CDR1 and CDR2: SNHLY, FYNNEI. This CDR3 is 15 amino acids long. The chain's CDR3 is CASSATGGAIYGYTF. CDR3 coding DNA: TGTGCCAGCAGTGCCACAGGGGGCGCAATCTATGGCTACACCTTC.

This rearrangement joins TRBV5-8 to TRBJ2-1, with 7 positions matching TRBD1. The J segment lost 2 bases and the V segment lost 5 bases, leaving 7 bases of the junction unmatched. The CDR3 totals 15 residues. The germline CDR1 and CDR2 sequences are SGHTS and YDEGEE. The CDR3 nucleotides are TGTGCCAGCAGATCAGGGCAGGGGGCCTACAATGAGCAGTTCTTC. This codes for CASRSGQGAYNEQFF.

This chain connects TRBV6-5 to TRBJ2-3; maybe TRBD1 (6 bases). Germline CDR1 and CDR2: MNHEY and SVGAGI. The CDR3 has 13 residues. V lost 5 bases, J lost 8 bases, and 14 bases lay in between. This CDR3 is CASSGGLSATQYF. Written as DNA, the CDR3 is TGTGCCAGCAGTGGGGGCTTGAGCGCTACGCAGTATTTT.

The chain is built from TRBV19 and TRBJ2-1; 12 positions agree with TRBD2. CDR3 length: 17 amino acids. V trimming: 4 bases; J trimming: 6 bases; junction bases outside the gene matches: 10. Germline lookup yields CDR1 LNHDA and CDR2 SQIVND (reference sequence). The DNA for the CDR3 is TGTGCCAGTAGTAGTAGGACCGGGACTAGCGGGTCCAATGAGCAGTTCTTC. Translated, it gives CASSSRTGTSGSNEQFF. Combining the CDR3 with reference TRBV19 and TRBJ2-1 gives the whole variable domain DGGITQSPKYLFRKEGQNVTLSCEQNLNHDAMYWYRQDPGQGLRLIYYSQIVNDFQKGDIAEGYSVSREKKESFPLTVTSAQKNPTAFYLCASSSRTGTSGSNEQFFGPGTRLTVL.

J is TRBJ1-2 and V is TRBV4-3; 9 bases line up with TRBD1. Germline V gene sequence: CDR1 LGHNA, CDR2 YSLEER. The V segment lost 0 bases and the J segment 9 bases; nucleotides outside the gene matches: 11. The CDR3 totals 16 residues. This chain's CDR3 is CASSQDLGTGSKSYTF. CDR3 sequence (DNA): TGCGCCAGCAGCCAAGATTTGGGGACAGGGAGTAAGAGCTACACCTTC.

As DNA, the CDR3 is TGTGCCAGCAGCCAAAGGGGACAAATGAACACTGAAGCTTTCTTT. Its translation is CASSQRGQMNTEAFF. The chain is built from TRBV7-9 and TRBJ1-1; tentative D call: TRBD1 (6 bases). CDR1 is SEHNR, CDR2 FQNEAQ, per germline (reference sequence). The V end was cut by 5 bases, the J end by 0 bases, with 13 bases between. The CDR3 length is 15 residues.

The chain links TRBV30 to TRBJ2-7, with 9 positions matching TRBD1. Per the germline V gene, CDR1 is GTSNPN and CDR2 is SVGIG (reference sequence). This CDR3 spans 16 amino acids. J lost 3 bases, V lost 0 bases, and 9 bases had no gene match. The CDR3 reads CAWSVKGTGLFYEQYF. The CDR3 region has the DNA TGTGCCTGGAGTGTAAAGGGGACAGGGCTGTTCTACGAGCAGTACTTC.

The chain couples TRBV19 to TRBJ2-7; 10 bases match TRBD2. Germline CDR1 reads LNHDA; CDR2 reads SQIVND (reference sequence). With 3 bases clipped from V and 3 bases from J, the junction kept 5 bases outside the gene matches. The CDR3 loop spans 15 amino acids. CDR3 amino acids: CASSIVLAGNYEQYF. The CDR3 region has the DNA TGTGCCAGTAGTATCGTACTAGCGGGGAACTACGAGCAGTACTTC.

The gene calls are TRBV29-1 and TRBJ2-3; 10 bases agree with TRBD2. Trimming at V came to 6 bases and at J to 1 base, leaving 10 bases not matched to a gene. CDR1 SQVTM and CDR2 ANQGSEA come from the germline V gene. The CDR3 contains 16 residues. Written as DNA, the CDR3 is TGCAGCGTCCTTCCCTCTCTAGCGGGAGGCACAGATACGCAGTATTTT. Translation gives CSVLPSLAGGTDTQYF.

This clone was seen once. The chain joins TRBV4-1 to TRBJ2-1; weak D call: TRBD1 (6 bases). The V and J ends lost 3 bases and 4 bases respectively, with 13 bases between them. In germline, CDR1 is MGHRA, CDR2 YSYEKL. The CDR3 totals 15 residues. In nucleotides, the CDR3 is TGCGCCAGCAGCCATTGGCAGGGGACGTACAATGAGCAGTTCTTC. Translated, it gives CASSHWQGTYNEQFF.

This chain joins TRBV28 and TRBJ2-7; 7 bases fit TRBD1. The CDR3 has 17 amino acids. Germline CDR1 reads MDHEN; CDR2 reads SYDVKM. V lost 3 bases, J lost 3 bases, and 14 bases stayed unmatched. The CDR3 reads CASSLDKPGTVNYEQYF. CDR3 coding DNA: TGTGCCAGCAGTTTGGATAAACCCGGGACAGTAAACTACGAGCAGTACTTC.

The J gene is TRBJ2-7, the V gene TRBV7-2; tentatively, D is TRBD1 (6 bases). Germline V lookup: CDR1 SGHTA, CDR2 FQGNSA. Trimming pared 1 base from V and 4 bases from J, leaving 11 bases between. There are 14 residues in the CDR3. CDR3 sequence: CASSLGTVVYEQYF. The CDR3 DNA follows: TGTGCCAGCAGCTTAGGGACAGTCGTTTACGAGCAGTACTTC. The variable domain in full, with the rest retrieved from reference TRBV7-2 and TRBJ2-7, is GAGVSQSPSNKVTEKGKDVELRCDPISGHTALYWYRQSLGQGLEFLIYFQGNSAPDKSGLPSDRFSAERTGGSVSTLTIQRTQQEDSAVYLCASSLGTVVYEQYFGPGTRLTVT.

This clone has only one observation. V is TRBV6-1 and J is TRBJ2-2; 7 nucleotides match TRBD1. Trimming took 6 bases from V and 2 from J; bases not matched to a gene: 6. This CDR3 has 15 residues. CDR1 is MNHNS, CDR2 SASEGT, per germline. The CDR3, as DNA: TGTGCCAGCAGATCGGGACAGATAAACACCGGGGAGCTGTTTTTT. Protein: CASRSGQINTGELFF.

V gene TRBV7-9 combines with J gene TRBJ2-3; possibly TRBD2 for D (5 bases). From germline, CDR1 is SEHNR and CDR2 FQNEAQ (reference sequence). CDR3 length: 15 residues. Trimming took off 6 bases at V and 3 bases at J, with 16 bases between the two ends. The CDR3 DNA follows: TGTGCCAGCAGAACCACCAGAGGGTCGACAGATACGCAGTATTTT. It yields the protein CASRTTRGSTDTQYF.

CDR3 sequence reads: CASSFGGSYNEQFF. CDR3 in DNA: TGTGCCAGCAGTTTCGGCGGATCCTACAATGAGCAGTTCTTC. The chain is built from TRBV27 and TRBJ2-1; D gene uncertain. The CDR3 has 14 amino acids. CDR1 is MNHEY, CDR2 SMNVEV, per germline (reference sequence). Trimming pared 3 bases from V and 1 base from J, leaving 7 bases between.

The chain carries TRBV5-1 and TRBJ2-1, with 9 bases that match TRBD2. This CDR3 has 15 amino acids. Germline assignment: CDR1 SGHRS and CDR2 YFSETQ. V trimming: 4 bases; J trimming: 8 bases; junction bases outside the gene matches: 10. Here the CDR3 reads CASSLGPSGIYEQFF. CDR3 DNA: TGCGCCAGCAGCCTGGGGCCTAGCGGGATATATGAGCAGTTCTTC.

This chain joins TRBV27 and TRBJ2-3, with 11 bases fitting TRBD2. Germline assignment: CDR1 MNHEY and CDR2 SMNVEV (reference sequence). The CDR3 length is 17 residues. After removal of 6 bases from V and 2 bases from J, the junction contained 10 bases not matched to a gene. This chain's CDR3 is CASRSRLAGTTTDTQYF. The CDR3 DNA reads as TGTGCCAGCAGATCACGACTAGCGGGGACTACCACAGATACGCAGTATTTT.

The genes are TRBV19 and TRBJ2-7; 11 bases align to TRBD2. The CDR3 runs 18 residues. Germline V gene lookup returns CDR1 LNHDA and CDR2 SQIVND (reference sequence). The V segment lost 10 bases and the J segment 4 bases; nucleotides outside the gene matches: 21. CDR3 region: CATTIFYGGTSGSYEQYF. The CDR3 DNA follows: TGTGCCACCACTATCTTTTATGGCGGGACTAGCGGATCATACGAGCAGTACTTC.

This clone was picked up one time. CDR3: CATSSETGGGDTQYF. The CDR3 coding sequence is TGTGCCACCAGCAGTGAGACAGGGGGAGGAGATACGCAGTATTTT. The V gene is TRBV15, the J gene TRBJ2-3; TRBD1 aligns across 9 bases. The CDR3 covers 15 residues. The ends lost 3 bases at V and 5 bases at J; junction bases unmatched: 6. Germline V gives CDR1 LNHNV, CDR2 YYDKDF (reference sequence). Complete variable domain (other parts from reference TRBV15 and TRBJ2-3): DAMVIQNPRYQVTQFGKPVTLSCSQTLNHNVMYWYQQKSSQAPKLLFHYYDKDFNNEADTPDNFQSRRPNTSFCFLDIRSPGLGDTAMYLCATSSETGGGDTQYFGPGTRLTVL.

The chain uses TRBV29-1 and TRBJ1-1, with D maybe TRBD1 (5 bases). CDR1 SQVTM and CDR2 ANQGSEA come from the germline V gene. This CDR3 comprises 11 residues. V lost 0 bases to trimming and J lost 8 bases, with 7 bases between them. The CDR3 is CSVEDPGEAFF. The CDR3 DNA follows: TGCAGCGTTGAAGATCCAGGGGAAGCTTTCTTT.

The V gene is TRBV28, the J gene TRBJ1-5; 7 bases map to TRBD1. V was clipped by 6 bases and J by 4 bases; unmatched bases: 9. This CDR3 contains 15 residues. Germline CDR1 reads MDHEN; CDR2 reads SYDVKM. Here the CDR3 reads CASRTPRGANQPQHF. CDR3 coding DNA: TGTGCCAGCAGAACCCCCAGGGGGGCAAATCAGCCCCAGCATTTT.

The chain is built from TRBV5-1 and TRBJ1-5; a weak D match, TRBD1 (6 bases). This CDR3 has 16 residues. The V end lost 0 bases, the J end lost 6 bases, and 16 bases lay between the germline ends. The V gene's germline CDR1 is SGHRS and CDR2 YFSETQ. The CDR3, as DNA: TGCGCCAGCAGCTTGGAAGCGCGGGGGGCTGGTCAGCCCCAGCATTTT. Its protein is CASSLEARGAGQPQHF.

This rearrangement joins TRBV15 to TRBJ2-7, with 11 bases that match TRBD2. Germline values: CDR1 LNHNV, CDR2 YYDKDF (reference sequence). V lost 5 bases, J lost 0 bases, and 6 bases stayed unmatched. The CDR3 has 16 residues. For the CDR3, the DNA is TGTGCCACCAGCCCCCGGACTAGCGGGTTCTCCTACGAGCAGTACTTC. Translating gives CATSPRTSGFSYEQYF.